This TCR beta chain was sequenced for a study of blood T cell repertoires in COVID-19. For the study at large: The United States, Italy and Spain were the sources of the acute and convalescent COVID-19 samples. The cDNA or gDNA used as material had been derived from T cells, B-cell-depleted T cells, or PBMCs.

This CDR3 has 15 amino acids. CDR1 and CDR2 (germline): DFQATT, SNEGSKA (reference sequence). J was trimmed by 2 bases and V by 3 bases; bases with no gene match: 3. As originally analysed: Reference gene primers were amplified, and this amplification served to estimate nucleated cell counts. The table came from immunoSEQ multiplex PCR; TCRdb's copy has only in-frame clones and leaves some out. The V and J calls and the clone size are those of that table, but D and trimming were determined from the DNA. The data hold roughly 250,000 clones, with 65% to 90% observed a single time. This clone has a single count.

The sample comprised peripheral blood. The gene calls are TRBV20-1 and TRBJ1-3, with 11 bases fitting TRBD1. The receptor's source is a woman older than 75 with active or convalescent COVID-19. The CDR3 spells CSASQGQGAGNTIYF. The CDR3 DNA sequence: TGCAGTGCTAGTCAGGGACAGGGGGCTGGAAACACCATATATTTT.